This TCR beta chain was captured by sequencing in a study of T cells in Graves' hyperthyroidism and ophthalmopathy. TCR beta CDR3 region amplification was performed from RNA transcripts. First-round RT-PCR of the TCR CDR3 relied on the HTBI primer set. Via MiXCR, TCRdb re-called the multiplex PCR reads, giving one row per CDR3 protein. The data contain roughly 290,000 distinct CDR3 sequences, approximately 12% of them singletons. This clonotype was seen ten or more times. The length of the CDR3 is 14 residues. V lost 1 base and J lost 5, with 12 bases in between. CDR1 is SGHTA and CDR2 is FQGNSA in the germline V gene.

Sequencing was carried out using blood. The chain employs TRBV7-2 and TRBJ2-7; TRBD2 might be the D (6 bases). The TCR was taken from a woman between 25 and 40 years old with Graves' hyperthyroidism that later progressed to Graves' ophthalmopathy. CDR3 protein: CASSLGLANDEQYF. CDR3 sequence (DNA): TGTGCCAGCAGCTTAGGGCTAGCGAATGACGAGCAGTACTTC.